This T cell receptor beta chain stems from a study of tumor-infiltrating lymphocytes in oesophageal squamous cell carcinoma (dated by TCRdb to 2016 to 2017). The CDR3 holds 14 amino acids from the cysteine to the phenylalanine. Here the CDR3 DNA is all that survives: 42 bases in frame from base 1. Relative to germline, V is 6 bases shorter and J is 0 bases shorter, with 11 bases between their ends. Library creation used PCR. TCRdb lists the instrument as Illumina HiSeq 2000. TCRdb's own reprocessing of the public reads used fastp at Q25 and MiXCR and kept productive beta chains. When rows share a CDR3 protein, they turn into one entry using the most common DNA and genes. The sample table holds about 14,000 distinct CDR3 sequences, of which 51% were seen once. The ten largest make up about an eighth of the sample. About this clonotype: Its antigen is currently not known. No clone much larger than this one lies a single base away; base qualities are absent.

This sequence uses TRBV12-3 or TRBV12-4 and TRBJ1-1; the D gene assignment is ambiguous. This TCR was sampled from a female donor with esophageal squamous cell carcinoma. Input material: blood. This receptor carries the CDR3 CASSFGRMNTEAFF. The DNA sequence is TGTGCCAGCAGCTTCGGCAGGATGAACACTGAAGCTTTCTTT.